The rows below give T cell receptor beta chains drawn from one sample of a study of blood T cell repertoires in COVID-19. Profiling relied on immunoSEQ multiplex PCR, and the TCRdb table lists in-frame clones only, not all of them. The table shows about 300,000 clones, with 90% to 95% occurring only once. Sequencing used peripheral blood. These receptors were obtained from a woman aged 25 to 39 with COVID-19, enrolled during active disease. Each CDR3 is given without its conserved first and last residue. The order of the fields is V gene, CDR3 protein.

TRBV11-2,ASSFVGRREGRKTQY
TRBV5-1,ASSLRQGTRETQY
TRBV10-3,AITGTSGAAPYEQY
TRBV7-9,ASGYSYEQY
TRBV7-2,ASSPSNQPQH
TRBV5-1,ASSRERPNTEAF
TRBV11-3,ASSLASGQGWNEQF
TRBV12-5,ASGRDTNSYEQY
TRBV7-9,ASSSSLESLGGQPQH
TRBV19,ASSITSGSDEQF
TRBV27,ASRPVSGLRNIQY
TRBV5-4,ASSPVAGTLRNPSSYEQY
TRBV5-4,ASSWASGNTDTQY
TRBV11-2,ASSPLRGGRDLF
TRBV6-5,ASSYFGDLNTEAF
TRBV24-1,ATSDHGQGMLGYT
TRBV5-6,ASSLDWGNEQY
TRBV27,ASSSLLAGVGNEQF
TRBV5-8,ASSLYLGGETQY
TRBV19,ASSIGSSYEQY
TRBV27,ASSAGITYNEQF
TRBV10-3,AITETRTALDTIY
TRBV11-2,ASSLEFGSGRTEY
TRBV4-1,ASSHETQVYGELF
TRBV19,ASSIRRGDEQF
TRBV28,ASSFPGTSGRNGQY
TRBV7-3,ASSPSGSFNEQF
TRBV4-1,ASSSRGLAGKNEQF
TRBV19,ASSARGLNTEAF
TRBV5-1,ASSLDGKPYEQY
TRBV6-6,ATHETSGEEQF
TRBV6-5,ASSSLAGGREQF
TRBV5-1,ASSRQSPGNTIY
TRBV5-1,ASSLAKLSSYNEQF
TRBV2,ASSARLAGGPADEQF
TRBV12-3/TRBV12-4,ASYTGGNTIY
TRBV4-2,ASSQEQASGAYNEQF
TRBV5-4,ASSWLRSTDTQY
TRBV5-6,ASSEGYSNQPQH
TRBV9,ASSPSSGDGVNTGELF
TRBV7-9,ASSQQPAKNIQY
TRBV5-1,ASSLEASPQRLF
TRBV7-8,ASSSRDSLMNTEAF